The 7 T cell receptor beta chains below come from one sample, sequenced in a study of cytomegalovirus exposure and HLA in healthy donors. The PCR was carried out with 60 Vbeta primers and 13 Jbeta primers. Data came from immunoSEQ multiplex PCR; TCRdb stores just in-frame clones and leaves some out. The sample carries 150,000 to 200,000 clones, around 75% recorded once. Sequences were obtained from PBMCs. These TCRs come from a woman in her 30s in good health and CMV-seronegative.

The chain joins TRBV9 to TRBJ2-1; D is possibly TRBD2 (6 bases). The germline V gene has CDR1 SGDLS and CDR2 YYNGEE. The CDR3 runs to 16 residues. V lost 1 base and J lost 7, with 18 bases in between. CDR3 coding DNA: TGTGCCAGCAGCGTATCTTCCGGGGGTGCTGGAAATGAGCAGTTCTTC. Residues: CASSVSSGGAGNEQFF.

This rearrangement joins TRBV5-1 to TRBJ2-1; D is possibly TRBD2 (6 bases). The CDR3 spans 16 residues. The V and J ends lost 6 bases and 0 bases respectively, with 16 bases between them. Looked up from germline, CDR1 is SGHRS and CDR2 is YFSETQ. The CDR3 region is CASIGPGVSSYNEQFF. CDR3 nucleotides: TGCGCCAGCATTGGTCCGGGGGTGAGCTCCTACAATGAGCAGTTCTTC.

The CDR3 protein is CASSGQGQASSYNSPLHF. DNA of the CDR3: TGTGCCAGCAGCGGGCAAGGACAGGCGAGCTCCTATAATTCACCCCTCCACTTT. The chain links TRBV5-6 to TRBJ1-6; TRBD1 matches 7 bases. Germline V CDR1 and CDR2: SGHDT, YYEEEE. V dropped 4 bases and J dropped 0; count of bases not matched to a gene: 10. The CDR3 extends over 18 amino acids.

This clone appeared a single time. V and J are TRBV27 and TRBJ2-3; 12 nucleotides align to TRBD2. With V trimmed by 2 bases and J by 4 bases, 4 bases remained unmatched. This CDR3 comprises 16 residues. Germline CDR1 reads MNHEY; CDR2 reads SMNVEV (reference sequence). CDR3 amino acids: CASSLLAGGLADTQYF. The CDR3 bases are TGTGCCAGCAGTTTACTAGCGGGGGGGCTCGCAGATACGCAGTATTTT.

This chain links TRBV5-1 with TRBJ2-3; the D gene is possibly TRBD1 (5 bases). The germline CDR1 and CDR2 sequences are SGHRS and YFSETQ. There are 18 residues in the CDR3. Between the trimmed V and J ends, which lost 2 bases and 0 bases, there was a span of 19 bases. The CDR3 region is CASSFTRGTSSSTDTQYF. CDR3 nucleotide sequence: TGCGCCAGCAGCTTTACAAGGGGCACATCCTCTAGCACAGATACGCAGTATTTT.

V usage is TRBV11-3 and J usage is TRBJ2-5; 8 nucleotides align to TRBD2. The CDR3 sequence is 16 residues long. V gave up 5 bases and J gave up 0 bases; unmatched junction bases: 8. Germline CDR1 SGHNT, CDR2 YENEEA. CDR3 coding DNA: TGTGCCAGCAGCCCCCATATAGCGGGGCACCAAGAGACCCAGTACTTC. As protein: CASSPHIAGHQETQYF.

This chain joins TRBV28 and TRBJ2-3, with no clear D. This CDR3 comprises 13 residues. The V gene's germline CDR1 is MDHEN and CDR2 SYDVKM. V was cut by 10 bases and J by 4 bases, with 15 bases left in between. The DNA for the CDR3 is TGTGCCATACCTGGAGAGATTTCAGATACGCAGTATTTT. Translated, it gives CAIPGEISDTQYF.